This TCR beta chain is from a study of prognosis after radiotherapy for stage I lung cancer. The wider study: In 3 to 5 fractions, radiotherapy was administered as SBRT with a biologically effective dose of at least 100 Gy. Whole-study findings and limits: TRBV and TRBJ gene usage reportedly differed between patients with and without metastases. Reduced Shannon entropy following stereotactic body radiation therapy was recorded in patients who developed distant metastases.

This CDR3 is 12 amino acids long. Germline V gene data show CDR1 as MNHEY and CDR2 as SVGEGT. Trimming removed 2 bases at V and 10 bases at J, with 9 bases between. Using two-round multiplex PCR, the authors amplified TCR beta CDR3 from genomic DNA. With primers specific to each TRBV and TRBJ gene, the first-round PCR was performed. TCRdb re-called the multiplex PCR reads through MiXCR, storing one row per CDR3 protein. This table has fewer than 40,000 distinct CDR3 sequences, under 35% appearing once. Regarding this clonotype: Its antigen remains unknown. This likely came from a read error, as a far larger clone is one base away.

The sequence was collected from a donor of 50 years or more with non-small cell lung cancer. The chain employs TRBV6-2 or TRBV6-3 and TRBJ2-1; no clear D gene. The sequenced sample was PBMCs, obtained before or after stereotactic body radiation therapy (not recorded which). The CDR3 nucleotides read TGTGCCAGCAGTTACCTGCAGACAGAGCAGTTCTTC. Translated: CASSYLQTEQFF.